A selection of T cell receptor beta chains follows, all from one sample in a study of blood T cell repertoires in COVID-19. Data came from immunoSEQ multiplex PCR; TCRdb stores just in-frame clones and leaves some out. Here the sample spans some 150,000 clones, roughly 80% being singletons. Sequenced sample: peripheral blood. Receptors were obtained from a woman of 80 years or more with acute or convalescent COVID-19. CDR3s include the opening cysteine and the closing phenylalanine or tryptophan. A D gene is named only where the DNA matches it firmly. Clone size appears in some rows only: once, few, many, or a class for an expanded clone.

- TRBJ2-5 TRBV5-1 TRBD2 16 CASSLVGTSDCETQYF TGCGCCAGCAGCTTGGTGGGGACTAGCGATTGTGAGACCCAGTACTTC
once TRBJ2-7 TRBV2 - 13 CASSERFYTKQYF TGTGCCAGCAGTGAAAGATTCTATACGAAGCAGTACTTC
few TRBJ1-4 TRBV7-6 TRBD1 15 CASSLGGGPTEKLFF TGTGCCAGCAGCTTAGGAGGGGGCCCTACGGAAAAACTGTTTTTT
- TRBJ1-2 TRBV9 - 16 CASSVHSHPPSPGYTF TGTGCCAGCAGCGTCCACTCCCACCCTCCATCCCCTGGCTACACCTTC
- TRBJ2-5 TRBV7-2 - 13 CASSFLIQETQYF TGTGCCAGCAGCTTTTTAATTCAAGAGACCCAGTACTTC
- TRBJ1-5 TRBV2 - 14 CASSEERGFKPQHF TGTGCCAGCAGTGAAGAAAGGGGGTTTAAGCCCCAGCATTTT
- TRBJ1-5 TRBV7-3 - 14 CASSPTRSDQPQHF TGTGCCAGCAGCCCGACACGTTCTGATCAGCCCCAGCATTTT
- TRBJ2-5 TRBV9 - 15 CASSAGHQYQETQYF TGTGCCAGCAGCGCGGGACACCAGTACCAAGAGACCCAGTACTTC
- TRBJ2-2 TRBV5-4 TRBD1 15 CASSFLTGDTGELFF TGTGCCAGCAGCTTCCTGACAGGGGACACCGGGGAGCTGTTTTTT
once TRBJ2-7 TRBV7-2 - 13 CASSLSPGYEQYF TGTGCCAGCAGCTTAAGCCCTGGTTACGAGCAGTACTTC
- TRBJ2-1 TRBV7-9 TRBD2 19 CASSSRTSGGAGSYNEQFF TGTGCCAGCAGCTCACGGACTAGCGGGGGGGCCGGGTCCTACAATGAGCAGTTCTTC
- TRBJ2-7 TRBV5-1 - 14 CASSQGGKAHEQYF TGCGCCAGCAGCCAGGGAGGTAAAGCACACGAGCAGTACTTC
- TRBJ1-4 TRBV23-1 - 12 CASSQGSEKLFF TGCGCCAGCAGTCAGGGGAGTGAAAAACTGTTTTTT
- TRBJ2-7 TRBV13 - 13 CASSLTRGYEQYF TGTGCCAGCAGCTTAACCAGGGGCTACGAGCAGTACTTC
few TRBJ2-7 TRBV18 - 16 CASSSLPGTSNYEQYF TGTGCCAGCTCATCATTGCCCGGGACTTCGAATTACGAGCAGTACTTC
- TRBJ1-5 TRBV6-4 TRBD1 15 CASRLQGAKNQPQHF TGTGCCAGCCGTCTTCAGGGGGCGAAAAATCAGCCCCAGCATTTT
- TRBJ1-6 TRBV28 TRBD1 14 CASSFWDRDSPLHF TGTGCCAGCAGTTTTTGGGACAGGGATTCACCCCTCCACTTT
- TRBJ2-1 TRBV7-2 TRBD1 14 CASSLSPGGTEQFF TGTGCCAGCAGCTTATCCCCAGGGGGCACTGAGCAGTTCTTC
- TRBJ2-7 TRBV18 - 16 CASSPSLGRGAYEQYF TGTGCCAGCTCACCATCGTTAGGCAGGGGGGCCTACGAGCAGTACTTC
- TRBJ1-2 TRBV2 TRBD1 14 CASRETGAAYGYTF TGTGCCAGCAGAGAGACAGGGGCGGCCTATGGCTACACCTTC
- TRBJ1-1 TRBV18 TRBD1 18 CASSPFQMRGLLNTEAFF TGTGCCAGCTCACCGTTCCAGATGAGGGGGCTCTTGAACACTGAAGCTTTCTTT